Listed below are T cell receptor beta chains from one sample, sequenced in a study of patients and donors after allogeneic stem cell transplantation. TCRdb called the RT-PCR reads again in MiXCR, with one record for every CDR3 protein. The repertoire consists of a few hundred thousand distinct CDR3 sequences, with about 38% occurring once and the leading ten covering roughly 12%. Sequenced input: blood, either unsorted or a sorted T cell fraction (not recorded which). The receptors stem from a human donor who was either an allogeneic HSCT recipient or a stem cell or donor lymphocyte infusion donor (not recorded which). It is not recorded whose cells these are; they may come from a transplant donor. The conserved cysteine and the conserved F or W are not part of the CDR3 here.

cdr3_aa	v_call
ASSNGGLNNYGYT	TRBV28
ASSVASAGRYPLH	TRBV9
ASSQDLWAGAYTGELF	TRBV4-1
ASSQGGVLGQNISPLH	TRBV4-2
ASSFQDTQY	TRBV12-3/TRBV12-4
SAPTRALGKLF	TRBV20-1
ASSALGAQPQH	TRBV7-9
ASSPGGTSGVDTQY	TRBV5-1
ASSITDSYGYT	TRBV19
ASSFRDTHGYT	TRBV27
ASSSVGRNEKLF	TRBV12-3/TRBV12-4
SVNKDTEAF	TRBV29-1
ASSLGAAGAPTEAF	TRBV5-1
ASSLRRNTGELF	TRBV12-3/TRBV12-4
ASSPDRENGYT	TRBV12-3/TRBV12-4
SANPWASGAFANTGELF	TRBV20-1